A single count supports the clone carrying this TCR beta chain. Its specificity is unknown. In the PCR, 60 Vbeta and 13 Jbeta primers were used. Measured with immunoSEQ multiplex PCR; TCRdb has only the in-frame clones, and not every one. The table shows under 200,000 clones, with about 79% occurring only once. The source of the sample is a study of cytomegalovirus exposure and HLA in healthy donors. Study observations and caveats: The authors later linked a missense DCLRE1C variant to TCR beta V- and J-gene trimming. Certain sequence variants were highly shared and formed a cluster, and this cluster was likely a sequencing artifact. The study found most TCR sequences rare, yet found some public TCRs in many donors.

Germline-derived CDR1 and CDR2 are SQVTM and ANQGSEA. This CDR3 has 15 residues. With 0 bases clipped from V and 2 bases from J, the junction kept 6 bases outside the gene matches. Input material: PBMCs. The chain combines TRBV29-1 with TRBJ2-5; 7 bases are shared with TRBD1. The origin of this receptor is a middle-aged man in good health and CMV-seropositive. The CDR3 DNA is TGCAGCGTTGAAGATTCCGACAGGGATCAAGAGACCCAGTACTTC. Translation gives CSVEDSDRDQETQYF. Supplemented by reference TRBV29-1 and TRBJ2-5, the full variable domain reads SAVISQKPSRDICQRGTSLTIQCQVDSQVTMMFWYRQQPGQSLTLIATANQGSEATYESGFVIDKFPISRPNLTFSTLTVSNMSPEDSSIYLCSVEDSDRDQETQYFGPGTRLLVL.